The 9 T cell receptor beta chains below were found in one sample sequenced in a study of blood T cell repertoires in COVID-19. Method: immunoSEQ multiplex PCR; TCRdb's copy keeps in-frame clones and lacks some. The table records 120,000 to 150,000 clones, approximately 88% of them present only once. Source material: peripheral blood. These receptors originate from a woman aged 50 to 65 with acute or convalescent COVID-19.

The genes are TRBV5-4 and TRBJ1-5, with 10 nucleotides matching TRBD1. Germline CDR1 reads SGHNT; CDR2 reads YYREEE (reference sequence). The ends lost 3 bases at V and 4 bases at J; junction bases unmatched: 4. CDR3 length: 15 residues. CDR3 amino acids: CASSWGTGVNQPQHF. As DNA, the CDR3 is TGTGCCAGCAGCTGGGGGACAGGGGTAAATCAGCCCCAGCATTTT.

This chain uses TRBV6-1 with TRBJ1-1, with a weak D call TRBD1 (6 bases). The CDR3 loop spans 18 amino acids. V lost 0 bases to trimming and J lost 8 bases, with 25 bases between them. Looked up from germline, CDR1 is MNHNS and CDR2 is SASEGT. The CDR3 nucleotides read TGTGCCAGCAGTGAAGCGATAGTGTTAGGGGGAACCAACATCGAAGCTTTCTTT. Protein: CASSEAIVLGGTNIEAFF.

The rearrangement links TRBV5-8 to TRBJ2-1, with D hard to call. Trimming removed 0 bases from V and 7 bases from J, with 11 bases in between. The CDR3 length is 14 residues. Germline-derived CDR1 and CDR2 are SGHTS and YDEGEE. CDR3 sequence (DNA): TGTGCCAGCAGCTTGGGTTTATCTAGGAATGAGCAGTTCTTC. It codes for CASSLGLSRNEQFF.

A few counts support this clone. The rearrangement links TRBV18 to TRBJ2-3; 7 nucleotides match TRBD2. The germline gives CDR1 KGHSH, CDR2 LQKENI. The length of the CDR3 is 15 residues. The junction had 3 bases not matched to a gene; V was cut back by 3 bases and J by 0 bases. CDR3 DNA: TGTGCCAGCTCACCTTTCGGGGGGAGCACAGATACGCAGTATTTT. As protein: CASSPFGGSTDTQYF.

This clone has a handful of counts. The J gene is TRBJ1-5, the V gene TRBV30, with TRBD1 as a possible D gene (5 bases). Germline-derived CDR1 and CDR2 are GTSNPN and SVGIG (reference sequence). Trimming shortened V by 2 bases and J by 7 bases, and 12 bases separated the two germline ends. The CDR3 totals 13 residues. In DNA, the CDR3 is TGTGCCTGGAGTACCGGGGCGGGACAGCCCCAGCATTTT. It specifies CAWSTGAGQPQHF.

V is TRBV5-5 and J is TRBJ2-3; 8 positions match TRBD2. V was pared by 4 bases and J by 6 bases, with 1 base of the junction left unmatched. In germline, CDR1 is SGHKS, CDR2 YYEKEE (reference sequence). This CDR3 spans 12 amino acids. CDR3 coding DNA: TGTGCCAGCAGCCCGGGAGGGGATACGCAGTATTTT. Its protein product is CASSPGGDTQYF. Full variable domain (rest looked up from reference TRBV5-5 and TRBJ2-3): DAGVTQSPTHLIKTRGQQVTLRCSPISGHKSVSWYQQVLGQGPQFIFQYYEKEERGRGNFPDRFSARQFPNYSSELNVNALLLGDSALYLCASSPGGDTQYFGPGTRLTVL.

V usage is TRBV28 and J usage is TRBJ2-7; TRBD1 is a possible D gene (5 bases). Trimming cost V 2 bases and J 3 bases, with 11 bases left between them. Germline V lookup: CDR1 MDHEN, CDR2 SYDVKM. The CDR3 length is 14 residues. The CDR3 DNA follows: TGTGCCAGCAGTTTAGTAACAGGAGTCTACGAGCAGTACTTC. This encodes CASSLVTGVYEQYF.

This chain links TRBV4-1 with TRBJ1-2; 9 nucleotides match TRBD1. J gave up 5 bases and V 3 bases, and 13 bases lay outside the gene matches. Germline V CDR1 and CDR2: MGHRA, YSYEKL. The CDR3 covers 17 residues. The CDR3 DNA is TGCGCCAGCAGCCAGCCTCTAACGGGACAGGGTGTTTATGGCTACACCTTC. This sequence encodes CASSQPLTGQGVYGYTF.

V and J are TRBV9 and TRBJ2-1, with 8 bases matching TRBD2. Per the germline V gene, CDR1 is SGDLS and CDR2 is YYNGEE. The CDR3 extends over 15 amino acids. The trim removed 4 bases at V and 0 bases at J, leaving 3 bases unmatched. Here the CDR3 DNA reads TGTGCCAGCAGCTTTAGCGGGGTCTCCTACAATGAGCAGTTCTTC. As protein: CASSFSGVSYNEQFF.